This entry features one T cell receptor beta chain sequence. The source of the sample is a study of shared clonotypes between healthy human individuals. Profiling relied on immunoSEQ multiplex PCR, and the TCRdb table lists in-frame clones only, not all of them. The table has roughly 2.2 million clones, about 92% seen once. Germline V gene sequence: CDR1 MNHNS, CDR2 SASEGT. V was shortened by 8 bases and J by 1 base, with 9 bases between the two germline ends. The CDR3 length is 13 residues. This clonotype originated in a man aged 18 to 30 in good health. Some clones in this sample may be carry-over from other donors' samples. The chain carries TRBV6-1 and TRBJ1-3, with unresolved D. Sequencing was done on a sample of naive CD4+ T cells from PBMCs. Subset: CD45RA+ positively selected. DNA of the CDR3: TGTGCCAGCCAAAACCCTTCTGGAAACACCATATATTTT. This sequence encodes CASQNPSGNTIYF.